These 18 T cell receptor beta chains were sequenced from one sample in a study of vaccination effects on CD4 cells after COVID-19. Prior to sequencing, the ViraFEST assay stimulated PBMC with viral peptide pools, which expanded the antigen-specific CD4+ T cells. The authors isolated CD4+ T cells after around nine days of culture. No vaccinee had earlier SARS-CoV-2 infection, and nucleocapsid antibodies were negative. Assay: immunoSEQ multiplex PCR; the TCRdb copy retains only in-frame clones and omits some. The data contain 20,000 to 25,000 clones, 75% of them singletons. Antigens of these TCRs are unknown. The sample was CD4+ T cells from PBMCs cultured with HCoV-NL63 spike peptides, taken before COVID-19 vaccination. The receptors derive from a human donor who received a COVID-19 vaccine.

Here the CDR3 DNA reads TGTGCCTGCAACCCCAGGGGGCTTTCGGAAAAACTGTTTTTT. This sequence encodes CACNPRGLSEKLFF. The chain carries TRBV30 and TRBJ1-4; the match to TRBD1 covers 8 bases. The J segment lost 8 bases and the V segment lost 6 bases, leaving 11 bases of the junction unmatched. CDR1 GTSNPN and CDR2 SVGIG come from the germline V gene (reference sequence). This CDR3 region has 14 residues.

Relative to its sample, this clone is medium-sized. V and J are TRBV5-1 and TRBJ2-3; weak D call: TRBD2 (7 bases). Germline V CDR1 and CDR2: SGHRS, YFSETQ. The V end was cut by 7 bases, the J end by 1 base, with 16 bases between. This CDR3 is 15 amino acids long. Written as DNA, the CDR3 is TGCGCCAGCCAGAATACAGGGAGGGGCACAGATACGCAGTATTTT. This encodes CASQNTGRGTDTQYF.

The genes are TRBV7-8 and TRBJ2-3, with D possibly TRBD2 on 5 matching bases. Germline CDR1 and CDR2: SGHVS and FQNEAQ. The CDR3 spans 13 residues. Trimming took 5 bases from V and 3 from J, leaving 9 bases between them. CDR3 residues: CASSGGLTDTQYF. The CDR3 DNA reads TGTGCCAGCAGCGGAGGACTTACAGATACGCAGTATTTT.

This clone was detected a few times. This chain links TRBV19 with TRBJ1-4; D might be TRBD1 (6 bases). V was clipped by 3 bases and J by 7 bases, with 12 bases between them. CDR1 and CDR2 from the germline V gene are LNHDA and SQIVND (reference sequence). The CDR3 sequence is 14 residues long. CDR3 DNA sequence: TGTGCCAGTAGTATGTGGAACAGGGTTGAAAAACTGTTTTTT. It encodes CASSMWNRVEKLFF.

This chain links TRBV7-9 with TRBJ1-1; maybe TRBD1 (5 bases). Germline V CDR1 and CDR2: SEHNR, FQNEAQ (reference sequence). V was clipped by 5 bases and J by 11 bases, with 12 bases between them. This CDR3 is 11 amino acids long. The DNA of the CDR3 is TGTGCCAGCAGCGGACCAGGGCGCGCTTTCTTT. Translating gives CASSGPGRAFF.

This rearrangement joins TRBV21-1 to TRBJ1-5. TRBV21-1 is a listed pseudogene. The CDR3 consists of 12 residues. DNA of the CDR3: TGTGCCAGCAGCAAAGAAAAGCAGCCCCAGCATTTT. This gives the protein CASSKEKQPQHF.

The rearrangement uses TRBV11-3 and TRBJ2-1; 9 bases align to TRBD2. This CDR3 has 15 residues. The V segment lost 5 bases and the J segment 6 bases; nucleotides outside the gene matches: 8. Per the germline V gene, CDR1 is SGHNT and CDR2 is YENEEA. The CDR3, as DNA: TGTGCCAGCAGCCAGGGGCTAGCGGGATTCAATGAGCAGTTCTTC. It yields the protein CASSQGLAGFNEQFF.

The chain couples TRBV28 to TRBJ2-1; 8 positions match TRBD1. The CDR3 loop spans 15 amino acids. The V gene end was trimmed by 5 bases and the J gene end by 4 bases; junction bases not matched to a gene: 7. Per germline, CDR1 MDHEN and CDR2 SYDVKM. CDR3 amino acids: CASSDRDRRYNEQFF. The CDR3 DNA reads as TGTGCCAGCAGTGACCGGGACAGGCGTTACAATGAGCAGTTCTTC. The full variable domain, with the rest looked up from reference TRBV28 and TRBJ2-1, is DVKVTQSSRYLVKRTGEKVFLECVQDMDHENMFWYRQDPGLGLRLIYFSYDVKMKEKGDIPEGYSVSREKKERFSLILESASTNQTSMYLCASSDRDRRYNEQFFGPGTRLTVL.

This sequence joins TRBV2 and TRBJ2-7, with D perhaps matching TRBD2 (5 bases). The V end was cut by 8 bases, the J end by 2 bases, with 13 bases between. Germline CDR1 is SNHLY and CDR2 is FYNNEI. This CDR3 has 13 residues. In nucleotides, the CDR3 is TGTGCCAGCTCGACGGGAACCCCCTACGAGCAGTACTTC. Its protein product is CASSTGTPYEQYF.

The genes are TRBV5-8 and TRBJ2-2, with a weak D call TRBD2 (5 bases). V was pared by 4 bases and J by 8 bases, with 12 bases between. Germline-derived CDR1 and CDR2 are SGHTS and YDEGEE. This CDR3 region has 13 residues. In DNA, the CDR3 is TGTGCCAGCAGCAGCGGACTGGCTGGGGAGCTGTTTTTT. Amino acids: CASSSGLAGELFF.

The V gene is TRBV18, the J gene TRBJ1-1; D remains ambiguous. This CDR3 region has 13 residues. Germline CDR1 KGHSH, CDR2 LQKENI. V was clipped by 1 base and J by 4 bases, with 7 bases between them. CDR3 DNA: TGTGCCAGCTCACCACTCCGGGGCACTGAAGCTTTCTTT. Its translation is CASSPLRGTEAFF.

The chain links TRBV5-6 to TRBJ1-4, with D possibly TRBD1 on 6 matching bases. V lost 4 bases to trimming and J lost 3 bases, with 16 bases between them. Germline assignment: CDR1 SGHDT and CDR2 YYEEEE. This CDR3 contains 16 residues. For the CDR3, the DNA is TGTGCCAGCAGCCCTCCTGCGGGGGCGGCTAATGAAAAACTGTTTTTT. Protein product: CASSPPAGAANEKLFF.

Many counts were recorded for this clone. The CDR3 loop reads CASSQTDGGGYTF. As DNA, the CDR3 is TGTGCCAGCAGCCAAACGGACGGGGGAGGCTACACCTTC. The rearrangement uses TRBV3-1 (or the pseudogene TRBV3-2) and TRBJ1-2, with a possible D match to TRBD1 (5 bases). The V end was cut by 2 bases, the J end by 8 bases, with 12 bases between. The CDR3 has 13 amino acids. Per germline, CDR1 LGHDT and CDR2 YNNKEL (reference sequence).

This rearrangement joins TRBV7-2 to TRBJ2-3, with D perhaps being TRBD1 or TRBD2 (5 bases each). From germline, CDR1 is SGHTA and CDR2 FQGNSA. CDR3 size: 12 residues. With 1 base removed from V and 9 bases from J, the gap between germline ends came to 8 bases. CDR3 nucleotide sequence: TGTGCCAGCAGCTTAGGAGGGGCGACGCAGTATTTT. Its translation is CASSLGGATQYF.

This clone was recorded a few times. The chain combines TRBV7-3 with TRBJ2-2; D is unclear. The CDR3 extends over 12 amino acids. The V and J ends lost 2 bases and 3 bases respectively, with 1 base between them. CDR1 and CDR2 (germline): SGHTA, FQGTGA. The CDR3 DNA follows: TGTGCCAGCAGCTTAGACACCGGGGAGCTGTTTTTT. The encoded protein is CASSLDTGELFF.

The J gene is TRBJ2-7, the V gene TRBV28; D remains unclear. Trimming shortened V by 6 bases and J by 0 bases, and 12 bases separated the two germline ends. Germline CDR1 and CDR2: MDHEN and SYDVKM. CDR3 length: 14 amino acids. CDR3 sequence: CASSPRLPSYEQYF. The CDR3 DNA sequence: TGTGCCAGCAGCCCTAGACTCCCCTCCTACGAGCAGTACTTC.

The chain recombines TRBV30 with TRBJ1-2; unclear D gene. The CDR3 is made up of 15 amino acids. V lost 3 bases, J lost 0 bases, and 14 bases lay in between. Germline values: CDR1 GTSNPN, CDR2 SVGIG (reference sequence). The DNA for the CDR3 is TGTGCCTGGAGAAGTACCTCCACCGCTAACTATGGCTACACCTTC. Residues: CAWRSTSTANYGYTF.

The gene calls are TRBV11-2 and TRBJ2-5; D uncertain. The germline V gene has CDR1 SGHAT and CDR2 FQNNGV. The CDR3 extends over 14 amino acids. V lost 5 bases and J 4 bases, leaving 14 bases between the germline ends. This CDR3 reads CASSPGPDRETQYF. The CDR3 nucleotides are TGTGCCAGCAGCCCCGGGCCCGATAGAGAGACCCAGTACTTC.